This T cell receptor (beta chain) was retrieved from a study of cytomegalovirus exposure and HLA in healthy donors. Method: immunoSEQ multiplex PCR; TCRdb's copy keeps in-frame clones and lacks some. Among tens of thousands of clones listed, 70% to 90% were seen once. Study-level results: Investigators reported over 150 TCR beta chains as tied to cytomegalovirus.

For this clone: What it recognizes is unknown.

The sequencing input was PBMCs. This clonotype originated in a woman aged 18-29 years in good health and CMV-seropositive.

The CDR3 spells CASSQQNSNQPQHF. CDR3 coding DNA: TGCGCCAGCAGCCAACAGAATAGCAATCAGCCCCAGCATTTT. The chain is built from TRBV4-1 and TRBJ1-5, with D hard to call. There are 14 residues in the CDR3. V was pared by 2 bases and J by 0 bases, with 5 bases between. Germline CDR1 is MGHRA and CDR2 is YSYEKL.